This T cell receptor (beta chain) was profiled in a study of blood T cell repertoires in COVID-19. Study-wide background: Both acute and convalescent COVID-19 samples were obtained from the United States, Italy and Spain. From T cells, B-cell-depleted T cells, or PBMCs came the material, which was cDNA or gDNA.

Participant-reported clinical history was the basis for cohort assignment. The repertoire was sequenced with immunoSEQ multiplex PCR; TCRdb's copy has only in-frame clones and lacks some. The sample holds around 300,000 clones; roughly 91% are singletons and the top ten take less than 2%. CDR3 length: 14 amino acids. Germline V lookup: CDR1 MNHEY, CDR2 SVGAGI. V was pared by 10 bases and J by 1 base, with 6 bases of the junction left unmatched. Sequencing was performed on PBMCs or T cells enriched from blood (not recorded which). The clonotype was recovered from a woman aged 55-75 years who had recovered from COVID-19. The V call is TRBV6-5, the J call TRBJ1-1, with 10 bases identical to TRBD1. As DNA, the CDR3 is TGTGCCATCCACCGGGACAGGGGGAACACTGAAGCTTTCTTT. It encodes CAIHRDRGNTEAFF.